This T cell receptor (beta chain) is drawn from a study of blood T cell repertoires in COVID-19. Categorization into cohorts depended on clinical history that participants reported. Recovered status applied to Cohort 3 donors who had two consecutive negative PCRs. It also applied to those with clearance or with symptom resolution. V was clipped by 3 bases and J by 1 base, with 21 bases between them. Germline V gene lookup returns CDR1 LNHNV and CDR2 YYDKDF (reference sequence). The CDR3 contains 18 residues. Sequencing used immunoSEQ multiplex PCR; TCRdb keeps in-frame clones, though not all of them. The sample contains some 120,000 clones, over 80% of which appear only once.

Material for sequencing was PBMCs or T cells enriched from blood (not recorded which). The chain is built from TRBV15 and TRBJ1-1, with D perhaps TRBD1 (5 bases). The receptor was derived from a man aged 25 to 40 who had recovered from COVID-19. CDR3 loop: CATSSRTGSMGPNTEAFF. The CDR3 DNA follows: TGTGCCACCAGCAGTCGAACAGGCTCCATGGGGCCGAACACTGAAGCTTTCTTT. Based on the CDR3 plus reference TRBV15 and TRBJ1-1, the full variable domain is DAMVIQNPRYQVTQFGKPVTLSCSQTLNHNVMYWYQQKSSQAPKLLFHYYDKDFNNEADTPDNFQSRRPNTSFCFLDIRSPGLGDTAMYLCATSSRTGSMGPNTEAFFGQGTRLTVV.